This T cell receptor (beta chain) was sequenced during a study of blood T cell repertoires in COVID-19. Sequencing used immunoSEQ multiplex PCR; TCRdb keeps in-frame clones, though not all of them. The table lists some 170,000 clones, around 83% of them singletons. The germline CDR1 and CDR2 sequences are MGHRA and YSYEKL. The CDR3 contains 17 residues. Trimming cost V 0 bases and J 0 bases; bases outside gene matches: 5. This clonotype was sampled from a man in his fifties who had recovered from COVID-19. The rearrangement joins TRBV4-1 to TRBJ1-3; 7 bases line up with TRBD1. Source material: PBMCs or T cells enriched from blood (not recorded which). The DNA of the CDR3 is TGCGCCAGCAGCCAAGAACGTAGGGGGCTCTCTGGAAACACCATATATTTT. Translated, it gives CASSQERRGLSGNTIYF.